This T cell receptor beta chain was sequenced in a study of blood T cell repertoires in COVID-19. Across the study: The United States, Italy and Spain were the sources of the acute and convalescent COVID-19 samples. T cells, B-cell-depleted T cells, or PBMCs supplied cDNA or gDNA.

From germline, CDR1 is SQVTM and CDR2 ANQGSEA. Between the trimmed V and J ends, which lost 6 bases and 5 bases, there was a span of 13 bases. This CDR3 is 12 amino acids long. Authors' processing steps: Quantification of nucleated cells was approximated via reference gene primer amplification. TCRdb's copy holds only in-frame clones and misses some; the assay was immunoSEQ multiplex PCR. That table supplies the V and J calls and clone size; D and trimming were determined from the DNA. This sample has around 300,000 clones, with 85% to 90% found just once. As for this clone: This sample also contains other DNA sequences that code for the same CDR3.

The clonotype comes from a woman aged 30 to 39 who had recovered from COVID-19. The sample consisted of PBMCs or T cells enriched from blood (not recorded which). The rearrangement joins TRBV29-1 to TRBJ1-2; possibly TRBD1 for D (5 bases). The chain's CDR3 is CSVEPGDYGYTF. CDR3 coding DNA: TGCAGCGTCGAACCGGGGGATTATGGCTACACCTTC.